Each of the 8 T cell receptor beta chains below was sequenced from the same sample in a study of blood T cell repertoires in COVID-19. Libraries were prepared by immunoSEQ multiplex PCR; TCRdb keeps only in-frame clonotypes and omits some of them. Of about 140,000 clones in the sample, about 83% were seen once. The sample taken for sequencing was peripheral blood. These receptors came from a man aged 25-45 years with COVID-19, enrolled during active disease.

This clone was seen more than once but under ten times. V is TRBV28 and J is TRBJ2-1; D is perhaps TRBD2 (5 bases). V gave up 6 bases and J gave up 8 bases, with 17 bases separating them. Germline V gene sequence: CDR1 MDHEN, CDR2 SYDVKM. The CDR3 is made up of 14 amino acids. This CDR3 is CASRRVGVKYEQFF. CDR3 bases: TGTGCCAGCAGGCGGGTGGGAGTGAAATATGAGCAGTTCTTC.

This clone showed up just a few times. This sequence joins TRBV9 and TRBJ1-1; weak D call: TRBD1 (6 bases). The CDR3 spans 14 residues. Germline V CDR1 and CDR2: SGDLS, YYNGEE. V lost 3 bases to trimming and J lost 1 base, with 10 bases between them. The CDR3 nucleotides read TGTGCCAGCAGCGCTGAACAGGGGAACACTGAAGCTTTCTTT. As protein: CASSAEQGNTEAFF.

The rearrangement joins TRBV27 to TRBJ1-5; D may be TRBD1 (5 bases). The CDR3 is 14 amino acids. Per germline, CDR1 MNHEY and CDR2 SMNVEV (reference sequence). Trimming stripped 5 bases from V and 5 bases from J, with 13 bases between. CDR3 in amino acids: CASSRQGPHQPQHF. In DNA form, the CDR3 reads TGTGCCAGCAGTCGTCAGGGCCCCCATCAGCCCCAGCATTTT.

The rearrangement uses TRBV27 and TRBJ1-2, with 8 bases identical to TRBD1. Trimming at V came to 4 bases and at J to 7 bases, leaving 8 bases not matched to a gene. The CDR3 covers 14 residues. Germline CDR1 MNHEY, CDR2 SMNVEV (reference sequence). CDR3 amino acids: CASSSYRGVGGYTF. The CDR3 DNA reads as TGTGCCAGCAGTTCCTACAGGGGGGTAGGTGGCTACACCTTC.

The V call is TRBV28, the J call TRBJ2-1; 16 bases fit TRBD2. The CDR3 length is 18 residues. Losses at the gene ends were 6 bases for V and 7 bases for J; bases not matched to a gene: 12. CDR1 and CDR2 from the germline V gene are MDHEN and SYDVKM. CDR3 loop: CASSPPGLAGGPLNEQFF. The CDR3, as DNA: TGTGCCAGCAGCCCCCCGGGACTAGCGGGAGGGCCGTTGAATGAGCAGTTCTTC.

This clone was detected only a few times. This chain uses TRBV5-7 with TRBJ2-4, with 8 bases that match TRBD1. TRBV5-7 belongs to the ORF category, with a function that is uncertain. V shed 0 bases, J shed 7 bases, and the junction held 12 bases outside the gene matches. This CDR3 is built from 17 residues. The CDR3 DNA follows: TGTGCCAGCAGCTTGGAACGGGGAAGGACAGGGTGGAACATTCAGTACTTC. It codes for CASSLERGRTGWNIQYF.

This sequence joins TRBV18 and TRBJ2-7, with 8 bases matching TRBD2. Germline CDR1 and CDR2: KGHSH and LQKENI. The CDR3 runs 16 residues. V lost 1 base to trimming and J lost 5 bases; unmatched junction nucleotides: 10. CDR3 sequence (DNA): TGTGCCAGCTCACCACTTCCGGGAGGGCCGTCGAACGAGCAGTACTTC. The encoded protein is CASSPLPGGPSNEQYF.

This clone was recorded only once. The chain employs TRBV11-2 and TRBJ2-1; D gene uncertain. V gave up 2 bases and J gave up 5 bases, with 13 bases separating them. Germline lookup yields CDR1 SGHAT and CDR2 FQNNGV. The CDR3 contains 15 residues. CDR3 residues: CASSLSESTNNEQFF. The CDR3 region has the DNA TGTGCCAGCAGCTTATCAGAATCTACTAACAATGAGCAGTTCTTC.